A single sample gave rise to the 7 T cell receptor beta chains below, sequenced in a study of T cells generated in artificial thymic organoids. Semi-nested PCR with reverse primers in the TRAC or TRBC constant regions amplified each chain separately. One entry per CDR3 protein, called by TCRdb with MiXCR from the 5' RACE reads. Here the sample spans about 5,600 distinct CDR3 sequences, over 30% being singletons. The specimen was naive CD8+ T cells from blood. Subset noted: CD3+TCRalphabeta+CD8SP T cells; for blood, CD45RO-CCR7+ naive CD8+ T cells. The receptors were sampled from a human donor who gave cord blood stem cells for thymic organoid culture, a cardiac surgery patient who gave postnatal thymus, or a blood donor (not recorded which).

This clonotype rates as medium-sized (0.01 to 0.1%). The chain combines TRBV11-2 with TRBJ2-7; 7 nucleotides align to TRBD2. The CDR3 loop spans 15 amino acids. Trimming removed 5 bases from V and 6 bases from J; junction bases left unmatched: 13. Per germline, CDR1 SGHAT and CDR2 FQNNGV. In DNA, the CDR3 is TGTGCCAGCAGCCAAGGGGAGGGATTCCGCGGCGAGCAGTACTTC. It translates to CASSQGEGFRGEQYF.

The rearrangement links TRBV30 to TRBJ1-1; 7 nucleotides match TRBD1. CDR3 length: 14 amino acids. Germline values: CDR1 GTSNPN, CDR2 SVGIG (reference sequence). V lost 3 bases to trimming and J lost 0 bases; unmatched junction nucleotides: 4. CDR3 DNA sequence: TGTGCCTGGAGGGGACAGACTATGAACACTGAAGCTTTCTTT. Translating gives CAWRGQTMNTEAFF.

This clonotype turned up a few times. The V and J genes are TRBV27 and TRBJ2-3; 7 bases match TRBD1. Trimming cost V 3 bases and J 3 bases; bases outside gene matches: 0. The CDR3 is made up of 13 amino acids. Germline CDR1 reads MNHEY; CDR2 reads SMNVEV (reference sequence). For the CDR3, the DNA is TGTGCCAGCAGTTTGACAGGGACAGATACGCAGTATTTT. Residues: CASSLTGTDTQYF.

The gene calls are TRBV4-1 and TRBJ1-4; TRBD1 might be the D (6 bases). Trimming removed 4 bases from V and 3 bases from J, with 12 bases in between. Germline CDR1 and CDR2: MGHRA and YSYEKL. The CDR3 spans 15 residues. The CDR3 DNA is TGCGCCAGCAGCCTGGGGGGCAGGCCTAATGAAAAACTGTTTTTT. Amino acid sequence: CASSLGGRPNEKLFF.

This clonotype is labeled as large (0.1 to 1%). In nucleotides, the CDR3 is TGTGCCAGCAGCTTGTTACAGGTAAACACTGAAGCTTTCTTT. Translation: CASSLLQVNTEAFF. V is TRBV7-9 and J is TRBJ1-1, with D possibly being TRBD1 (5 bases). Germline V CDR1 and CDR2: SEHNR, FQNEAQ (reference sequence). CDR3 length: 14 residues. Deletions cut 3 bases from V and 2 bases from J, with 10 bases between. Combining the CDR3 with reference TRBV7-9 and TRBJ1-1 gives the whole variable domain DTGVSQNPRHKITKRGQNVTFRCDPISEHNRLYWYRQTLGQGPEFLTYFQNEAQLEKSRLLSDRFSAERPKGSFSTLEIQRTEQGDSAMYLCASSLLQVNTEAFFGQGTRLTVV.

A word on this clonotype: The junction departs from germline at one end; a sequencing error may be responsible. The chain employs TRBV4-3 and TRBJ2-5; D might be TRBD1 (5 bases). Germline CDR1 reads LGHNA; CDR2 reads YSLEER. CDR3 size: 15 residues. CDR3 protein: CASSQDFRQGGLICF. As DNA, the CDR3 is TGCGCCAGCAGCCAAGATTTCAGGCAGGGCGGCCTTATTTGTTTC.

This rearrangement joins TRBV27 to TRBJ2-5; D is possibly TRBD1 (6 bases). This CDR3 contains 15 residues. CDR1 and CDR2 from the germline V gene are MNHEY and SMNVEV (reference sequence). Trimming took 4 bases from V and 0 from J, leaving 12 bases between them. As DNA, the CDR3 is TGTGCCAGCAGTTCCCGGACAGAGTACCAAGAGACCCAGTACTTC. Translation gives CASSSRTEYQETQYF.